This T cell receptor beta chain was profiled in a study of CD8 T cells in Susac syndrome. Study summary: Among the Susac syndrome patients sequenced, 5 or 6 had active disease and about 8 were in remission.

RNA amounts of roughly 0.5 to 1 ug underwent reverse transcription with random hexamers. TCRdb used MiXCR to reprocess the immunoSEQ multiplex PCR reads, holding one entry per CDR3 protein. The table includes about 94,000 distinct CDR3 sequences, just under 95% detected once. Study findings and constraints: The authors found no clonal expansion in Susac syndrome CD4+ T cell repertoires.

The CDR3 covers 9 residues. Germline V gene data show CDR1 as SQVTM and CDR2 as ANQGSEA. Trimming stripped 3 bases from V and 5 bases from J, with 1 base between. Details on this clonotype: What it binds is unknown.

From blood CD8+ and CD4+ T cells, TCR beta sequences were generated. The V gene is TRBV29-1, the J gene TRBJ1-2; D gene unclear. This TCR came from a human donor with Susac syndrome. Material for sequencing was CD4+ T cells from PBMCs. CDR3 sequence: CSVDYGYTF. The CDR3 region has the DNA TGCAGCGTTGATTATGGCTACACCTTC.